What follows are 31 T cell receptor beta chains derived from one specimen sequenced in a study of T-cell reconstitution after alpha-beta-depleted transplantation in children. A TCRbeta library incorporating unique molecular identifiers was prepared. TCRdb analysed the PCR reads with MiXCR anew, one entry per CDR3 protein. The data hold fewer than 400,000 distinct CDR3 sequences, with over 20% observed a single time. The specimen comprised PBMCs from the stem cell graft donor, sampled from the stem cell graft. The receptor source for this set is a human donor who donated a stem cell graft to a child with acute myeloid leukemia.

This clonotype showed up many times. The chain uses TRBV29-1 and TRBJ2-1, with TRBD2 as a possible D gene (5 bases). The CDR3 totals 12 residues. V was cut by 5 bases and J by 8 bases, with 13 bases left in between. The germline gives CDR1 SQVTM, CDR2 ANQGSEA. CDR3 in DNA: TGCAGCGTTCATCAGGATAGCGATGAGCAGTTCTTC. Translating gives CSVHQDSDEQFF.

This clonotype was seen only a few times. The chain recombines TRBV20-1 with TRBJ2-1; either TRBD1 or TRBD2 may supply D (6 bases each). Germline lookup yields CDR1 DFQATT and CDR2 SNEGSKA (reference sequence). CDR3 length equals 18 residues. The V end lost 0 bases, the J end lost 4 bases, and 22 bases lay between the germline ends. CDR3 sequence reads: CSARDGGRGRIRYNEQFF. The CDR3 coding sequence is TGCAGTGCTAGAGATGGGGGGCGAGGGAGAATCCGTTACAATGAGCAGTTCTTC.

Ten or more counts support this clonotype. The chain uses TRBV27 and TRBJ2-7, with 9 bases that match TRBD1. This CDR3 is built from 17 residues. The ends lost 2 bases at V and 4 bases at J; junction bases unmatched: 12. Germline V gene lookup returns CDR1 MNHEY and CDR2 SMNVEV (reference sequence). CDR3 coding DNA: TGTGCCAGCAGTTTAACTGGAACTAGGGACAGGGTATACGAGCAGTACTTC. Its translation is CASSLTGTRDRVYEQYF.

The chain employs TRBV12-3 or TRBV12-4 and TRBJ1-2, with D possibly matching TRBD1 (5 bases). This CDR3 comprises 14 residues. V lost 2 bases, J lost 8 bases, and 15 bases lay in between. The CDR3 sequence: CASSLQTGLGGYTF. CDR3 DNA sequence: TGTGCCAGCAGTTTACAAACAGGATTAGGCGGCTACACCTTC.

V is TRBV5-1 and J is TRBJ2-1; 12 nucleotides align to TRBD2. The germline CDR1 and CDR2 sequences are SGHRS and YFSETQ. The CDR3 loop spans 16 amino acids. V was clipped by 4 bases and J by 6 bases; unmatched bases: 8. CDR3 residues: CASSPDLAGGRNEQFF. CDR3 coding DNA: TGCGCCAGCAGCCCGGACCTAGCGGGAGGGCGCAATGAGCAGTTCTTC. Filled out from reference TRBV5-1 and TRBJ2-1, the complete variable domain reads KAGVTQTPRYLIKTRGQQVTLSCSPISGHRSVSWYQQTPGQGLQFLFEYFSETQRNKGNFPGRFSGRQFSNSRSEMNVSTLELGDSALYLCASSPDLAGGRNEQFFGPGTRLTVL.

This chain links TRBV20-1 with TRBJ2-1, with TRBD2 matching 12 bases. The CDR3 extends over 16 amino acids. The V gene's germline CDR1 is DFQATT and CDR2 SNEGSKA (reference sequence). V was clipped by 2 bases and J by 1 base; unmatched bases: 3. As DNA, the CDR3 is TGCAGTGCTAGACGGACTAGCGGGATTTCCTACAATGAGCAGTTCTTC. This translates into CSARRTSGISYNEQFF.

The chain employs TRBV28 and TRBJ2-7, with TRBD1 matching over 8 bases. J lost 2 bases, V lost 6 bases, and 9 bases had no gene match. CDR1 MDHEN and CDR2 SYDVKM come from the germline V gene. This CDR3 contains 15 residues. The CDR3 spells CASRLRQGSPYEQYF. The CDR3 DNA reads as TGTGCCAGCAGGCTCAGACAGGGGTCCCCCTACGAGCAGTACTTC. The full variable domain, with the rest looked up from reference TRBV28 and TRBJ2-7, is DVKVTQSSRYLVKRTGEKVFLECVQDMDHENMFWYRQDPGLGLRLIYFSYDVKMKEKGDIPEGYSVSREKKERFSLILESASTNQTSMYLCASRLRQGSPYEQYFGPGTRLTVT.

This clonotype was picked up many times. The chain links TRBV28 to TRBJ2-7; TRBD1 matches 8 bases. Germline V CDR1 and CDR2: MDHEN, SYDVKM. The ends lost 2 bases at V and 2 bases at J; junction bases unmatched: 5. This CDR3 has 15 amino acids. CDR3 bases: TGTGCCAGCAGTTTAACCGGGACAGGACCCTACGAGCAGTACTTC. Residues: CASSLTGTGPYEQYF.

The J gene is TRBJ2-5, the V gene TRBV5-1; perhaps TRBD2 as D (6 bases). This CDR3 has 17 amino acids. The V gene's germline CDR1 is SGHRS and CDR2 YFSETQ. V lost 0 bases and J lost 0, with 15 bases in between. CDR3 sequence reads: CASSLAPTAGNQETQYF. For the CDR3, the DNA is TGCGCCAGCAGCTTGGCCCCCACAGCGGGTAACCAAGAGACCCAGTACTTC.

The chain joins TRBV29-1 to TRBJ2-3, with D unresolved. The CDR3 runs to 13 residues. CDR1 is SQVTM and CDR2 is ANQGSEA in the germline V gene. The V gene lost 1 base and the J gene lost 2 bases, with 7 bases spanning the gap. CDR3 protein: CSVEGEATDTQYF. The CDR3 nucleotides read TGCAGCGTTGAAGGAGAAGCCACAGATACGCAGTATTTT.

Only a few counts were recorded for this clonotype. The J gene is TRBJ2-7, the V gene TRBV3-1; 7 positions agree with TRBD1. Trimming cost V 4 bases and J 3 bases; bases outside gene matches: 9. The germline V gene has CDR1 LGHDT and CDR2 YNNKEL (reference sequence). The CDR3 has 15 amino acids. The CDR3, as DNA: TGTGCCAGCAGCCGCGTACCGGGACAGCGCTACGAGCAGTACTTC. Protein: CASSRVPGQRYEQYF.

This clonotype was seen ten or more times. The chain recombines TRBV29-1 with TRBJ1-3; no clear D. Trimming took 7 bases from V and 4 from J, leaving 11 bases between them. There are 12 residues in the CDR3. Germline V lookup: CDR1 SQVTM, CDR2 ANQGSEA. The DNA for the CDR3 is TGCAGCGCAAATTTCGGCGGAAACACCATATATTTT. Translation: CSANFGGNTIYF.

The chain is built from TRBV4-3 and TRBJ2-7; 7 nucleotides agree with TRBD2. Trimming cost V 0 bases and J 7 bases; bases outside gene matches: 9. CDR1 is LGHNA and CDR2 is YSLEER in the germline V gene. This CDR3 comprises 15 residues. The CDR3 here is CASSQEGGRAGEQYF. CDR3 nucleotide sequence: TGCGCCAGCAGCCAAGAGGGTGGGAGGGCCGGGGAGCAGTACTTC.

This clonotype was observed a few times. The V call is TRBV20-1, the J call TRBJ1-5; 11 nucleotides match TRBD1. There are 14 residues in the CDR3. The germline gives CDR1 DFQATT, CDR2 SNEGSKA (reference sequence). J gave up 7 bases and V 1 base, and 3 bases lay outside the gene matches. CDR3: CSARGTGGEQPQHF. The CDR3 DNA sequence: TGCAGTGCTAGAGGGACAGGGGGCGAACAGCCCCAGCATTTT.

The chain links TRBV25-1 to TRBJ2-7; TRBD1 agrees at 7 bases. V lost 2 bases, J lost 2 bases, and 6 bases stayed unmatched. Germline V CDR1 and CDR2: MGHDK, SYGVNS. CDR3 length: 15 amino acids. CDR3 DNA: TGTGCCAGCAGTGAACCCGACAGGGAAACCTACGAGCAGTACTTC. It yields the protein CASSEPDRETYEQYF.

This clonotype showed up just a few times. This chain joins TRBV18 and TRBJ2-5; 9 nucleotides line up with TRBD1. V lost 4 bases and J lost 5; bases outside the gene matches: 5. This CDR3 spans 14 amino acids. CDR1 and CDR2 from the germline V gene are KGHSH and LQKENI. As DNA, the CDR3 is TGTGCCAGCTCACGCCCCGGGACAGGGGAGACCCAGTACTTC. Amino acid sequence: CASSRPGTGETQYF.

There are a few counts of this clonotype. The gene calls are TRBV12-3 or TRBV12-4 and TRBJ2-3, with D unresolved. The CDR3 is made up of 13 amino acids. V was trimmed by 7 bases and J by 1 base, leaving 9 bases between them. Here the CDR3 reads CASTTRRTDTQYF. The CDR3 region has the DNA TGTGCCAGCACCACAAGGCGCACAGATACGCAGTATTTT.

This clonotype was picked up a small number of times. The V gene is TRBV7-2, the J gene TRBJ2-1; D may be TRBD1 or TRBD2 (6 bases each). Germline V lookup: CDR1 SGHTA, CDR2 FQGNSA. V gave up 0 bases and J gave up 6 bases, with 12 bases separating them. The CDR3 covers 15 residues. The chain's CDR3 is CASSLALGGSNEQFF. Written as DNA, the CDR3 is TGTGCCAGCAGCTTAGCACTGGGGGGCAGCAATGAGCAGTTCTTC. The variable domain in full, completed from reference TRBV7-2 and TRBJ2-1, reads GAGVSQSPSNKVTEKGKDVELRCDPISGHTALYWYRQSLGQGLEFLIYFQGNSAPDKSGLPSDRFSAERTGGSVSTLTIQRTQQEDSAVYLCASSLALGGSNEQFFGPGTRLTVL.

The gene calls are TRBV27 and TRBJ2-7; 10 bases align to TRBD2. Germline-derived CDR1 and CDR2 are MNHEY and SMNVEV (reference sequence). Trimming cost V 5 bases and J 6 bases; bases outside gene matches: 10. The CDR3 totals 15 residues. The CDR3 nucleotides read TGTGCCAGCAGTCCGCTACTAGCGGGACCGGGCGAGCAGTACTTC. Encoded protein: CASSPLLAGPGEQYF.

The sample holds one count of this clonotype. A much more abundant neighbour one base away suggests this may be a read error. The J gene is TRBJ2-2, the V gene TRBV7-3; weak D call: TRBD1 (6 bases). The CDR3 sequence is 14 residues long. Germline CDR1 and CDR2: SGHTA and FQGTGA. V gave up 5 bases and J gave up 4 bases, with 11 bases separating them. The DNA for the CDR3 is TGTGCCAGCAGCCCAGGGGTGAGCACCGGGGAGCTGTTTTTT. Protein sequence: CASSPGVSTGELFF.

The CDR3: CASRSYKDRPSNTGELFF. CDR3 sequence (DNA): TGTGCCAGCAGATCTTACAAGGACAGGCCTTCGAACACCGGGGAGCTGTTTTTT. The chain joins TRBV12-3 or TRBV12-4 to TRBJ2-2, with TRBD1 matching over 7 bases. Losses at the gene ends were 6 bases for V and 0 bases for J; bases not matched to a gene: 13. The length of the CDR3 is 18 residues.

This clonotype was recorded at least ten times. This chain's CDR3 is CASSLANSYYEQYF. In DNA form, the CDR3 reads TGTGCCAGCAGCTTAGCTAATTCCTATTACGAGCAGTACTTC. The chain employs TRBV7-2 and TRBJ2-7; D is unresolved. Germline values: CDR1 SGHTA, CDR2 FQGNSA. The CDR3 totals 14 residues. The V end was cut by 0 bases, the J end by 4 bases, with 10 bases between. Complete variable domain (other parts from reference TRBV7-2 and TRBJ2-7): GAGVSQSPSNKVTEKGKDVELRCDPISGHTALYWYRQSLGQGLEFLIYFQGNSAPDKSGLPSDRFSAERTGGSVSTLTIQRTQQEDSAVYLCASSLANSYYEQYFGPGTRLTVT.

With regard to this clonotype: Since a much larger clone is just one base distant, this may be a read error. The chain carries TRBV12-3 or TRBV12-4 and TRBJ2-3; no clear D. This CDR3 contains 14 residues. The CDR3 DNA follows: TGTGCCAGCAGCTTGACGGAAAACACAGATACGCAGAATTTT. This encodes CASSLTENTDTQNF.

The CDR3 region has the DNA TGCAGTGCTAGACCCCCGACAGGGTCTAACTATGGCTACACCTTC. It encodes CSARPPTGSNYGYTF. V usage is TRBV20-1 and J usage is TRBJ1-2; TRBD1 matches 7 bases. The CDR3 is made up of 15 amino acids. In germline, CDR1 is DFQATT, CDR2 SNEGSKA (reference sequence). The V and J ends lost 2 bases and 0 bases, in that order; junction bases with no gene match: 6.

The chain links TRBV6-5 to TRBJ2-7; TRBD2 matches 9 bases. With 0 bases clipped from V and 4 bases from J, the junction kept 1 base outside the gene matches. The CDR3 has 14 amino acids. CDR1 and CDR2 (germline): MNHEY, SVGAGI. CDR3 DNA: TGTGCCAGCAGTTACTCGACTAGCGGATACGAGCAGTACTTC. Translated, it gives CASSYSTSGYEQYF.

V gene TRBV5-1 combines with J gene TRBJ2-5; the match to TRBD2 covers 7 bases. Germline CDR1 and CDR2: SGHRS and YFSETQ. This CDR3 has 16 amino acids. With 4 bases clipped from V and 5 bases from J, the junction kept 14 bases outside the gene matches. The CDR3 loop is CASSQELAPRVETQYF. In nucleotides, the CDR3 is TGCGCCAGCAGCCAAGAACTAGCGCCAAGGGTGGAGACCCAGTACTTC.

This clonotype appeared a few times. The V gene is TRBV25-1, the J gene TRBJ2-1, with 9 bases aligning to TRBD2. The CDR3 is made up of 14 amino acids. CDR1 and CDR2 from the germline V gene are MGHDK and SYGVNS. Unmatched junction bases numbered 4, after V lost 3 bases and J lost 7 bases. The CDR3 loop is CASSDPSGINEQFF. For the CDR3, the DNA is TGTGCCAGCAGTGATCCTAGCGGGATTAATGAGCAGTTCTTC. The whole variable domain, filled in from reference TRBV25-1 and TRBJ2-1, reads EADIYQTPRYLVIGTGKKITLECSQTMGHDKMYWYQQDPGMELHLIHYSYGVNSTEKGDLSSESTVSRIRTEHFPLTLESARPSHTSQYLCASSDPSGINEQFFGPGTRLTVL.

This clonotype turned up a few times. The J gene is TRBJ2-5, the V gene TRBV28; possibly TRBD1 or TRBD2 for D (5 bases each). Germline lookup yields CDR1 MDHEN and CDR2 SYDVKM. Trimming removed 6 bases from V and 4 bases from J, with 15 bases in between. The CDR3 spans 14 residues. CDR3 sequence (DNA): TGTGCCAGCAGAGGGGAAGAGGGGAGAGAGACCCAGTACTTC. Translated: CASRGEEGRETQYF. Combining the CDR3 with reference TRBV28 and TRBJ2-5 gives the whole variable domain DVKVTQSSRYLVKRTGEKVFLECVQDMDHENMFWYRQDPGLGLRLIYFSYDVKMKEKGDIPEGYSVSREKKERFSLILESASTNQTSMYLCASRGEEGRETQYFGPGTRLLVL.

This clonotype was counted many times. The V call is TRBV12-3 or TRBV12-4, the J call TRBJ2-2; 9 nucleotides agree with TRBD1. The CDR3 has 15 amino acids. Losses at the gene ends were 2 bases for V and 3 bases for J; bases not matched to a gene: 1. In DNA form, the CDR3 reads TGTGCCAGCAGTTTACGGGACAGGGACACCGGGGAGCTGTTTTTT. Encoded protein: CASSLRDRDTGELFF.

The CDR3 here is CASSLYIKTRTSGLHKNIQYF. The CDR3 DNA follows: TGTGCCAGCAGTTTATACATAAAGACGAGGACTAGCGGACTACACAAAAACATTCAGTACTTC. The J gene is TRBJ2-4, the V gene TRBV28, with 10 nucleotides matching TRBD2. The J segment lost 3 bases and the V segment lost 1 base, leaving 18 bases of the junction unmatched. CDR3 size: 21 residues. Germline V gene sequence: CDR1 MDHEN, CDR2 SYDVKM.

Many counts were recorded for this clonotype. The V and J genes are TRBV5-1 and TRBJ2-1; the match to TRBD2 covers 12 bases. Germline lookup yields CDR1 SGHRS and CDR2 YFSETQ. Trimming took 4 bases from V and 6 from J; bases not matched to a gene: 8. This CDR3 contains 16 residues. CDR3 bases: TGCGCCAGCAGCCGACTAGCGGGAGCCCCACTCAATGAGCAGTTCTTC. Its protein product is CASSRLAGAPLNEQFF. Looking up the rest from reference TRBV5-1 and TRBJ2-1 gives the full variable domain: KAGVTQTPRYLIKTRGQQVTLSCSPISGHRSVSWYQQTPGQGLQFLFEYFSETQRNKGNFPGRFSGRQFSNSRSEMNVSTLELGDSALYLCASSRLAGAPLNEQFFGPGTRLTVL.